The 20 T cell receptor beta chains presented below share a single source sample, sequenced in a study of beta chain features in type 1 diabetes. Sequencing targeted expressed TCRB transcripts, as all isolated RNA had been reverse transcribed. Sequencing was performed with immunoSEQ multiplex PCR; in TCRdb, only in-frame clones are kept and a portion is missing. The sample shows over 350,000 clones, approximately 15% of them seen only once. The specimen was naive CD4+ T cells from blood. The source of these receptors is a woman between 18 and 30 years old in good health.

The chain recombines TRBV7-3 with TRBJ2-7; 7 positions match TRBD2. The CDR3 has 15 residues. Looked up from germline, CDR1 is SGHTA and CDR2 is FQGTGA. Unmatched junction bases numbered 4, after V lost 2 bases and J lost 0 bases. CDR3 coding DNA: TGTGCCAGCAGCTTAGTGGGAGGGAGCTCCTACGAGCAGTACTTC. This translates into CASSLVGGSSYEQYF.

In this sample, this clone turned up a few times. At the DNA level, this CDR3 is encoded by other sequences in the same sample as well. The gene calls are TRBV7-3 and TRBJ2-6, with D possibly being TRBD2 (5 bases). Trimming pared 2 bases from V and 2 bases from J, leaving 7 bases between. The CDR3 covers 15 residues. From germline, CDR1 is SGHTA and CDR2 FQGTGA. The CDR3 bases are TGTGCCAGCAGCTTAGGAGGTACTGGGGCCAACGTCCTGACTTTC. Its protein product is CASSLGGTGANVLTF.

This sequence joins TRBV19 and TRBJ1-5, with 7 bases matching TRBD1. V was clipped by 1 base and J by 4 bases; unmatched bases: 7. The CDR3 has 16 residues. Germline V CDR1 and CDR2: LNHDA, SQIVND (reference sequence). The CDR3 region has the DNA TGTGCCAGTAGTATAGGCCCGGGACAGCGAAATCAGCCCCAGCATTTT. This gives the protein CASSIGPGQRNQPQHF.

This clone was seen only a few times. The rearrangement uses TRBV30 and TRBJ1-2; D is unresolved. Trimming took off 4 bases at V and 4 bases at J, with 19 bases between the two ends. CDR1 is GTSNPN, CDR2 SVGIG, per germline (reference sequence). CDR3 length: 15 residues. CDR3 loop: CAWIRAPGGIYGYTF. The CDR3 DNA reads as TGTGCCTGGATCAGAGCCCCCGGCGGAATCTATGGCTACACCTTC.

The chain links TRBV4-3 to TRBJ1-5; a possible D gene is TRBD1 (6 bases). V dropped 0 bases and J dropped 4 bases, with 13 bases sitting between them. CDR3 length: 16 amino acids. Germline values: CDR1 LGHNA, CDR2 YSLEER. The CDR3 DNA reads TGCGCCAGCAGCCAAGATCTGGGGGCCAAAAATCAGCCCCAGCATTTT. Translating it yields CASSQDLGAKNQPQHF.

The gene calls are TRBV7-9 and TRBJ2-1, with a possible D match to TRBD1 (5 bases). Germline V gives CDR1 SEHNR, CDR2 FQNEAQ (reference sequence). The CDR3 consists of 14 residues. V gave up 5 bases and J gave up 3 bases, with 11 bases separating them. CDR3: CASSPRQIYNEQFF. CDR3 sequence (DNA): TGTGCCAGCAGCCCAAGACAGATCTACAATGAGCAGTTCTTC.

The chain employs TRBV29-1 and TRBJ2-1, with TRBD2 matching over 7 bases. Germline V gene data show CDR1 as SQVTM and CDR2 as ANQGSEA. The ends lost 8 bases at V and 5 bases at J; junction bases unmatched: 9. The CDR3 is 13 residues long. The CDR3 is CSSRTRINNEQFF. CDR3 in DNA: TGCAGCTCCAGGACTAGAATTAACAATGAGCAGTTCTTC.

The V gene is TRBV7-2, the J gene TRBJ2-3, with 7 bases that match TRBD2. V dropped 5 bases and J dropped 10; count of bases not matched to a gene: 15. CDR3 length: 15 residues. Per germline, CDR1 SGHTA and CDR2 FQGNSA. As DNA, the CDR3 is TGTGCCAGCAGCACCGCTAGCGGTGCTGAAGCGGCGCAGTATTTT. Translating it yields CASSTASGAEAAQYF.

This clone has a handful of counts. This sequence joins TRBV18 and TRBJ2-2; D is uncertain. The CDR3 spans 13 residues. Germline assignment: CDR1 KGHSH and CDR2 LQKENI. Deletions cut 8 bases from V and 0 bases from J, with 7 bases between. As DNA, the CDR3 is TGTGCCAGCCTTCTTTCGAACACCGGGGAGCTGTTTTTT. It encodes CASLLSNTGELFF. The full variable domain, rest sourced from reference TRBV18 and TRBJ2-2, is NAGVMQNPRHLVRRRGQEARLRCSPMKGHSHVYWYRQLPEEGLKFMVYLQKENIIDESGMPKERFSAEFPKEGPSILRIQQVVRGDSAAYFCASLLSNTGELFFGEGSRLTVL.

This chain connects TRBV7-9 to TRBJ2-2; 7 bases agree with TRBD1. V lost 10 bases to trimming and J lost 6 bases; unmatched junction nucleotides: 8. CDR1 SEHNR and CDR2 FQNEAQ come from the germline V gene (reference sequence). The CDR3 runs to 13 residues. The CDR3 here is CATSQGFPGELFF. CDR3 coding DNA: TGTGCCACTTCACAGGGGTTCCCCGGGGAGCTGTTTTTT.

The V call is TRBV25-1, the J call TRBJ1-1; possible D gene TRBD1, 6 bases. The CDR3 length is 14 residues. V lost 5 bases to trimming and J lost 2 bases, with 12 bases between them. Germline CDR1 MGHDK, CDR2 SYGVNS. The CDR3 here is CASSPRQVNTEAFF. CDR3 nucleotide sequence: TGTGCCAGCAGTCCCCGACAGGTTAACACTGAAGCTTTCTTT.

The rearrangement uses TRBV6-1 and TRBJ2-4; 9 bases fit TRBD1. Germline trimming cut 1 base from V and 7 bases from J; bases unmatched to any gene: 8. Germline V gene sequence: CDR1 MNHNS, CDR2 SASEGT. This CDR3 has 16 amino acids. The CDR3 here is CASSEGYRGRRNIQYF. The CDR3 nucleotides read TGTGCCAGCAGTGAAGGGTACAGGGGGCGCAGGAACATTCAGTACTTC.

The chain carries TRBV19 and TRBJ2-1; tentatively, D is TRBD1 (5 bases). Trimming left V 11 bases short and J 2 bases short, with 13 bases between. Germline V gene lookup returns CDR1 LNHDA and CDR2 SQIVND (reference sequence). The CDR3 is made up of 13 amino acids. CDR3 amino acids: CACLQAPYNEQFF. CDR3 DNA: TGTGCCTGTTTACAGGCCCCCTACAATGAGCAGTTCTTC.

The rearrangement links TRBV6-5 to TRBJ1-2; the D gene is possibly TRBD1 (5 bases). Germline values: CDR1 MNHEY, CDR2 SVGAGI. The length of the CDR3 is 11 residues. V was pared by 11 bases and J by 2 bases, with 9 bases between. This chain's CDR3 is CAAAGNYGYTF. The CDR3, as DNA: TGTGCCGCGGCAGGGAACTATGGCTACACCTTC.

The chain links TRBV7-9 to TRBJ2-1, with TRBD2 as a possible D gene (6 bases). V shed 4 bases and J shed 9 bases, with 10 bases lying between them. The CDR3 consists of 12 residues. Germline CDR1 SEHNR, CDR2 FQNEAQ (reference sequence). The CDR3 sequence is CASSSTSPEQFF. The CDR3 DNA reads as TGTGCCAGCAGCTCGACTAGTCCTGAGCAGTTCTTC.

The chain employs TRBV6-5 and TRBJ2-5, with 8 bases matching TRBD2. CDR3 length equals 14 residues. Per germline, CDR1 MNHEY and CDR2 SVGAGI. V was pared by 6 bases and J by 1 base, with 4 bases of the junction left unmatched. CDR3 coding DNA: TGTGCCAGCAGGGAAGCGGGAGCCCAAGAGACCCAGTACTTC. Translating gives CASREAGAQETQYF.

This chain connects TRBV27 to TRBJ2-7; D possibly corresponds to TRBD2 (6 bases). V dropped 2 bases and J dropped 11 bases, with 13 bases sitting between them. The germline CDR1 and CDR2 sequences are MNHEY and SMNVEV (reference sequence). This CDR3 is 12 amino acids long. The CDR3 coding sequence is TGTGCCAGCAGTTTAACGGGCAGGGAGGAGTACTTC. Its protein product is CASSLTGREEYF.

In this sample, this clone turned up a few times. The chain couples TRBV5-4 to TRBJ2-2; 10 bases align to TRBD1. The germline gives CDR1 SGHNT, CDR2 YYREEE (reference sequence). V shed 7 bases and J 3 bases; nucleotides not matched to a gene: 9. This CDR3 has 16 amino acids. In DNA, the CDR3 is TGTGCCAGCGGCTCCCCCGGGACAGGGGACACCGGGGAGCTGTTTTTT. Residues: CASGSPGTGDTGELFF.

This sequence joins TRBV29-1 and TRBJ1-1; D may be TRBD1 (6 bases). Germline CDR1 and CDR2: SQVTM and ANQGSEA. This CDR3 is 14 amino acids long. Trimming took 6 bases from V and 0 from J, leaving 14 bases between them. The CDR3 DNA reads TGCAGCGTCGATCCCGACAGGATGAACACTGAAGCTTTCTTT. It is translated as CSVDPDRMNTEAFF.

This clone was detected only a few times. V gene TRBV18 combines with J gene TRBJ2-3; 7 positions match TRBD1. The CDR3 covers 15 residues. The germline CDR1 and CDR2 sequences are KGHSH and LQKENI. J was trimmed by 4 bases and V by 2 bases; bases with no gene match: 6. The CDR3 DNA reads TGTGCCAGCTCACCAGTCAGGGGGATGTCAGATACGCAGTATTTT. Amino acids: CASSPVRGMSDTQYF.